This T cell receptor beta chain was observed in a study of T-cell reconstitution after alpha-beta-depleted transplantation in children. Points from the study as a whole: The study reportedly traced alpha-beta T cells about two months after transplant to several hundred expanded graft clones.

There are 14 residues in the CDR3. CDR1 DFQATT and CDR2 SNEGSKA come from the germline V gene (reference sequence). Trimming stripped 3 bases from V and 0 bases from J, with 9 bases between. The library targeted TCRbeta and was prepared with unique molecular identifiers. TCRdb fed the PCR reads into MiXCR, producing one record per CDR3 protein. Among roughly 400,000 distinct CDR3 sequences listed, around two fifths were seen once. On this clonotype: Antigen: not known.

The material sequenced was PBMCs, taken before TCRalphabeta/CD19-depleted stem cell transplant. This receptor was obtained from a girl aged 2 to 9 with aplastic anemia, due to receive a stem cell transplant. The chain employs TRBV20-1 and TRBJ2-1; no reliable D call. This CDR3 is CSARLRSSYNEQFF. The CDR3 DNA sequence: TGCAGTGCTAGGTTAAGGAGCTCCTACAATGAGCAGTTCTTC.